This TCR beta chain is from a study of blood T cell repertoires in COVID-19. This CDR3 has 15 amino acids. Germline V CDR1 and CDR2: SGHNT, YYREEE (reference sequence). V shed 3 bases, J shed 4 bases, and the junction held 5 bases outside the gene matches. Clones were sequenced by immunoSEQ multiplex PCR, and TCRdb holds only the in-frame ones, with some missing. The sample records about 160,000 clones, 70% to 90% being singletons. Sequencing input: peripheral blood. This clonotype originated in a middle-aged man with acute or convalescent COVID-19. The chain carries TRBV5-4 and TRBJ2-1; 9 bases map to TRBD2. The CDR3 region has the DNA TGTGCCAGCAGCTCGGGACTAGCCTCTTACAATGAGCAGTTCTTC. It yields the protein CASSSGLASYNEQFF.